Below, 25 T cell receptor beta chains from the same sample are listed, as sequenced in a study of response to subunit inactivated influenza vaccine. Using its own MiXCR run on the RT-PCR reads, TCRdb lists one record per CDR3 protein. Of 450,000 to 700,000 distinct CDR3 sequences in the sample, about 15% were seen once. The starting material was PBMCs from blood, obtained approximately 12 days after vaccination. The origin of the receptors is a man over 45 who received an inactivated influenza vaccine.

This clonotype was counted a single time. V gene TRBV20-1 combines with J gene TRBJ1-5; D unclear. CDR1 is DFQATT, CDR2 SNEGSKA, per germline (reference sequence). V lost 2 bases and J lost 5, with 10 bases in between. The CDR3 has 13 amino acids. The CDR3 nucleotides are TGCAGTGCTAGACTGGGTGTAGATCAGCCCCAGCATTTT. It is translated as CSARLGVDQPQHF.

The chain couples TRBV20-1 to TRBJ2-2, with D possibly matching TRBD1 (7 bases). Trimming took 5 bases from V and 6 from J, leaving 10 bases between them. From germline, CDR1 is DFQATT and CDR2 SNEGSKA (reference sequence). CDR3 size: 12 residues. DNA of the CDR3: TGCAGTGCTGGCAGGGGGGCCGGGGAGCTGTTTTTT. Protein sequence: CSAGRGAGELFF.

This clonotype was counted between two and nine times. J is TRBJ1-1 and V is TRBV29-1, with D hard to call. CDR3 size: 13 residues. Per the germline V gene, CDR1 is SQVTM and CDR2 is ANQGSEA. Trimming left V 5 bases short and J 0 bases short, with 10 bases between. This chain's CDR3 is CSVQRVLNTEAFF. The CDR3 nucleotides read TGCAGCGTTCAAAGGGTCCTGAACACTGAAGCTTTCTTT.

This clonotype has only a few counts. V gene TRBV20-1 combines with J gene TRBJ2-3; 8 bases map to TRBD1. In germline, CDR1 is DFQATT, CDR2 SNEGSKA (reference sequence). The trim removed 6 bases at V and 3 bases at J, leaving 5 bases unmatched. The CDR3 sequence is 13 residues long. CDR3 nucleotide sequence: TGCAGTGCGCAACAGGGGGTAACAGATACGCAGTATTTT. Protein product: CSAQQGVTDTQYF.

The chain employs TRBV10-3 and TRBJ2-1, with 11 bases identical to TRBD2. This CDR3 has 15 amino acids. V shed 5 bases and J 3 bases; nucleotides not matched to a gene: 3. The germline V gene encodes CDR1 ENHRY and CDR2 SYGVKD. The CDR3 is CAISNLAGGYNEQFF. The CDR3 nucleotides read TGTGCCATCAGTAATCTAGCGGGGGGCTACAATGAGCAGTTCTTC.

The CDR3 DNA sequence: TGCAGTGCTAGAGGGGGCGCGGGGTTGAACACTGAAGCTTTCTTT. It codes for CSARGGAGLNTEAFF. This chain links TRBV20-1 with TRBJ1-1; tentative D call: TRBD1 (5 bases). The CDR3 runs 15 residues. V was clipped by 1 base and J by 0 bases, with 12 bases between them. CDR1 DFQATT and CDR2 SNEGSKA come from the germline V gene (reference sequence).

This clonotype was seen repeatedly, ten times or more. The chain carries TRBV4-1 and TRBJ1-6; no clear D. Germline assignment: CDR1 MGHRA and CDR2 YSYEKL. V was shortened by 5 bases and J by 6 bases, with 11 bases between the two germline ends. The CDR3 spans 14 residues. The CDR3 region has the DNA TGCGCCAGCAGCAATACTCAGGCTAATTCACCCCTCCACTTT. Amino acid sequence: CASSNTQANSPLHF.

This clonotype has just a few counts. This chain uses TRBV7-9 with TRBJ2-1; tentative D call: TRBD2 (5 bases). Germline V gene data show CDR1 as SEHNR and CDR2 as FQNEAQ (reference sequence). The V end was cut by 8 bases, the J end by 6 bases, with 14 bases between. This CDR3 region has 13 residues. Here the CDR3 DNA reads TGTGCCAGCGCCCCGCGGGCCTTCAATGAGCAGTTCTTC. Protein product: CASAPRAFNEQFF.

The chain employs TRBV7-8 and TRBJ1-5; TRBD1 matches at 9 bases. The germline V gene encodes CDR1 SGHVS and CDR2 FQNEAQ. This CDR3 spans 15 amino acids. After removal of 6 bases from V and 3 bases from J, the junction contained 6 bases not matched to a gene. In DNA, the CDR3 is TGTGCCAGCAGAAAGGGGGACAGGGACAATCAGCCCCAGCATTTT. It specifies CASRKGDRDNQPQHF.

This clonotype was detected only a few times. The rearrangement links TRBV6-2 or TRBV6-3 to TRBJ1-1; 9 bases align to TRBD1. The CDR3 length is 12 residues. CDR1 is MNHEY and CDR2 is SVGEGT in the germline V gene. V was pared by 6 bases and J by 8 bases, with 4 bases of the junction left unmatched. This CDR3 is CASREGQGEAFF. The CDR3 nucleotides read TGTGCCAGCAGGGAGGGACAGGGCGAAGCTTTCTTT.

This clonotype was detected a few times. CDR3 in DNA: TGCAGTGCGGCTCTTAGGAATGGAAATGAGCAGTTCTTC. Translating it yields CSAALRNGNEQFF. The chain combines TRBV20-1 with TRBJ2-1; no firm D call. Germline V lookup: CDR1 DFQATT, CDR2 SNEGSKA (reference sequence). Trimming removed 6 bases from V and 7 bases from J, with 16 bases in between. The CDR3 extends over 13 amino acids.

This clonotype has only a few counts. V usage is TRBV20-1 and J usage is TRBJ2-6, with D uncertain. The CDR3 is 16 residues long. Germline CDR1 reads DFQATT; CDR2 reads SNEGSKA (reference sequence). Trimming shortened V by 1 base and J by 0 bases, and 10 bases separated the two germline ends. The CDR3, as DNA: TGCAGTGCTAGAGGTCGGTCCCACTCTGGGGCCAACGTCCTGACTTTC. This codes for CSARGRSHSGANVLTF.

This clonotype was observed a few times. The chain combines TRBV6-4 with TRBJ1-1; D gene unclear. CDR3 size: 13 residues. In germline, CDR1 is MRHNA, CDR2 SNTAGT. V lost 1 base to trimming and J lost 3 bases, with 6 bases between them. This CDR3 is CASSDYGYTEAFF. The DNA for the CDR3 is TGTGCCAGCAGTGACTATGGTTACACTGAAGCTTTCTTT.

This clonotype has more than one count but fewer than ten. The genes are TRBV5-1 and TRBJ2-1; no firm D call. The CDR3 sequence is 18 residues long. V was shortened by 0 bases and J by 0 bases, with 16 bases between the two germline ends. Germline V gives CDR1 SGHRS, CDR2 YFSETQ. For the CDR3, the DNA is TGCGCCAGCAGCTTGGTGAACCTGGGATTGAGCTCCTACAATGAGCAGTTCTTC. This sequence encodes CASSLVNLGLSSYNEQFF.

This rearrangement joins TRBV5-1 to TRBJ2-1, with D tentatively TRBD1 (6 bases). The V gene's germline CDR1 is SGHRS and CDR2 YFSETQ. Trimming stripped 3 bases from V and 6 bases from J, with 10 bases between. The CDR3 totals 13 residues. The CDR3 protein is CASSWGQGNEQFF. The CDR3 coding sequence is TGCGCCAGCAGCTGGGGGCAGGGCAATGAGCAGTTCTTC.

This clonotype was recorded a few times. The chain links TRBV9 to TRBJ2-1; tentative D call: TRBD2 (6 bases). The ends were cut back, 0 bases at V and 6 bases at J, with 16 bases in the middle. The germline V gene encodes CDR1 SGDLS and CDR2 YYNGEE. The CDR3 extends over 16 amino acids. CDR3 in DNA: TGTGCCAGCAGCGTAGTGCGGGTTAGCGGAGTCAATGAGCAGTTCTTC. This sequence encodes CASSVVRVSGVNEQFF.

The chain is built from TRBV2 and TRBJ2-3; 7 bases fit TRBD2. The CDR3 is made up of 18 amino acids. The V and J ends lost 6 bases and 0 bases, in that order; junction bases with no gene match: 15. Germline CDR1 is SNHLY and CDR2 is FYNNEI. In nucleotides, the CDR3 is TGTGCCAGCAGCGGACGGGACTATACAACTTCCAGCACAGATACGCAGTATTTT. Its protein product is CASSGRDYTTSSTDTQYF.

J is TRBJ2-1 and V is TRBV7-9; 8 nucleotides agree with TRBD2. Germline assignment: CDR1 SEHNR and CDR2 FQNEAQ (reference sequence). This CDR3 has 17 amino acids. The ends lost 2 bases at V and 0 bases at J; junction bases unmatched: 6. The CDR3 sequence is CASSLLREGHSYNEQFF. CDR3 nucleotides: TGTGCCAGCAGCTTACTTCGGGAGGGCCACTCCTACAATGAGCAGTTCTTC. The full variable domain, with the rest looked up from reference TRBV7-9 and TRBJ2-1, is DTGVSQNPRHKITKRGQNVTFRCDPISEHNRLYWYRQTLGQGPEFLTYFQNEAQLEKSRLLSDRFSAERPKGSFSTLEIQRTEQGDSAMYLCASSLLREGHSYNEQFFGPGTRLTVL.

The rearrangement links TRBV5-1 to TRBJ2-2; 9 positions agree with TRBD1. The CDR3 length is 16 residues. Germline V gene data show CDR1 as SGHRS and CDR2 as YFSETQ. The V and J ends lost 4 bases and 7 bases, in that order; junction bases with no gene match: 11. The CDR3 nucleotides read TGCGCCAGCAGCCTGGACAGGGGACAAGGTGGCGGGGAGCTGTTTTTT. It translates to CASSLDRGQGGGELFF. The whole variable domain, remainder taken from reference TRBV5-1 and TRBJ2-2, is KAGVTQTPRYLIKTRGQQVTLSCSPISGHRSVSWYQQTPGQGLQFLFEYFSETQRNKGNFPGRFSGRQFSNSRSEMNVSTLELGDSALYLCASSLDRGQGGGELFFGEGSRLTVL.

This clonotype occurred a few times. J is TRBJ2-1 and V is TRBV5-1, with a tentative D call TRBD2 (5 bases). The CDR3 sequence is 15 residues long. V lost 1 base, J lost 9 bases, and 17 bases lay in between. The germline gives CDR1 SGHRS, CDR2 YFSETQ. In DNA form, the CDR3 reads TGCGCCAGCAGCTTGAGCCCTAGCTGGATCGGTGAGCAGTTCTTC. Translating gives CASSLSPSWIGEQFF.

There are a few counts of this clonotype. The rearrangement links TRBV20-1 to TRBJ2-1, with D tentatively TRBD2 (5 bases). CDR1 is DFQATT, CDR2 SNEGSKA, per germline (reference sequence). The V gene lost 0 bases and the J gene lost 0 bases, with 9 bases spanning the gap. The CDR3 is made up of 15 amino acids. DNA for the CDR3: TGCAGTGCTAGAGATATTAGCGACTCCTACAATGAGCAGTTCTTC. Translating it yields CSARDISDSYNEQFF.

The chain has TRBV20-1 and TRBJ2-7, with a possible D match to TRBD2 (7 bases). There are 19 residues in the CDR3. The V gene's germline CDR1 is DFQATT and CDR2 SNEGSKA (reference sequence). V lost 0 bases and J 0 bases, leaving 24 bases between the germline ends. The chain's CDR3 is CSARDRGGGLYASSYEQYF. As DNA, the CDR3 is TGCAGTGCTAGAGATCGAGGCGGGGGCTTATACGCGAGCTCCTACGAGCAGTACTTC.

This clonotype was counted ten times or more. This chain links TRBV12-3 or TRBV12-4 with TRBJ1-1; unclear D gene. The CDR3 length is 12 residues. Trimming pared 2 bases from V and 0 bases from J, leaving 1 base between. This CDR3 reads CASSLLNTEAFF. CDR3 coding DNA: TGTGCCAGCAGTTTATTGAACACTGAAGCTTTCTTT.

This clonotype has ten or more counts. The rearrangement links TRBV28 to TRBJ2-3; D not resolved. Germline V gene lookup returns CDR1 MDHEN and CDR2 SYDVKM. The CDR3 contains 18 residues. V was trimmed by 3 bases and J by 4 bases, leaving 23 bases between them. CDR3 nucleotide sequence: TGTGCCAGCAGTTTCCCCCCGGGCCAAGAAATTGGGGCAGATACGCAGTATTTT. Amino acids: CASSFPPGQEIGADTQYF.

This clonotype has at least ten counts. This chain uses TRBV4-3 with TRBJ2-7; possibly TRBD2 for D (6 bases). Trimming removed 0 bases at V and 3 bases at J, with 12 bases between. The CDR3 is 15 residues long. Germline values: CDR1 LGHNA, CDR2 YSLEER. The CDR3 reads CASSQDPAGVYEQYF. The CDR3, as DNA: TGCGCCAGCAGCCAAGATCCAGCGGGCGTCTACGAGCAGTACTTC.